This is a list of T cell receptor beta chains from one sample in a study of blood T cell repertoires in COVID-19. Method: immunoSEQ multiplex PCR; TCRdb's copy keeps in-frame clones and lacks some. The sample lists about 130,000 clones, around 85% seen once, with 9.2% in the top ten. Input material: PBMCs or T cells enriched from blood (not recorded which). Receptors were obtained from a man in his fifties or sixties who had recovered from COVID-19. The CDR3 runs from the conserved cysteine through the conserved F or W. A D gene is named only where the DNA matches it firmly. The size field is filled for only some rows; it gives once, few, many or a size class.

clone size,V gene,D gene,J gene,CDR3 DNA,CDR3 protein
.,TRBV3-1/TRBV3-2,TRBD1,TRBJ1-6,TGTGCCAGCAGCCAGGGTGACAGGGGAAATAATTCACCCCTCCACTTT,CASSQGDRGNNSPLHF
.,TRBV13,.,TRBJ1-4,TGTGCCAGCAGCTTGAGAAGGGGAACTAATGAAAAACTGTTTTTT,CASSLRRGTNEKLFF
.,TRBV12-5,TRBD1,TRBJ2-7,TGTGCTAGTAAGCCGGGACAGGGATCCCCCTCCTACGAGCAGTACTTC,CASKPGQGSPSYEQYF
.,TRBV14,.,TRBJ2-7,TGTGCCAGCAGCCAAGATGGCGGGGACGAGCAGTACTTC,CASSQDGGDEQYF
once,TRBV28,TRBD1,TRBJ1-2,TGTGCCAGCAGTTCTGGGGACAGGGGAGACTATGGCTACACCTTC,CASSSGDRGDYGYTF
.,TRBV30,.,TRBJ2-5,TGTGCCTGGAGTGTTGAGGAGACCCAGTACTTC,CAWSVEETQYF
.,TRBV6-4,.,TRBJ2-2,TGTGCCAGCAGTGTTCAGGGTTGGACCGGGGAGCTGTTTTTT,CASSVQGWTGELFF
.,TRBV10-1,.,TRBJ2-3,TGCGCCAGCAGTGACAGGGGCACAGATACGCAGTATTTT,CASSDRGTDTQYF
few,TRBV18,.,TRBJ1-1,TGTGCCAGCTCACCAAACATGAACACTGAAGCTTTCTTT,CASSPNMNTEAFF
few,TRBV5-1,TRBD1,TRBJ1-3,TGCGCCAGCAGCCCCGGGACAGGGAACTCTGGAAACACCATATATTTT,CASSPGTGNSGNTIYF
.,TRBV10-3,.,TRBJ1-2,TGTGCCATCAGCGGGACTAACTATGGCTACACCTTC,CAISGTNYGYTF
.,TRBV11-1,TRBD1,TRBJ1-2,TGTGCCAGCAGCGCCGACAGGGGAAGTGGCTACACCTTC,CASSADRGSGYTF
.,TRBV18,.,TRBJ1-5,TGTGCCAGCTCACACAGGGACGATCAGCCCCAGCATTTT,CASSHRDDQPQHF
.,TRBV19,.,TRBJ1-3,TGTGCCAGTAGTATCCCGGGAGTGGGAAACACCATATATTTT,CASSIPGVGNTIYF
once,TRBV5-1,TRBD1,TRBJ1-5,TGCGCCAGCAGCCCCGGTCCGTCCGGGACAGGGAACAATCAGCCCCAGCATTTT,CASSPGPSGTGNNQPQHF
.,TRBV5-1,TRBD1,TRBJ1-2,TGCGCCAGCAGCTTGTTAACAGGGGGCTCATATGGCTACACCTTC,CASSLLTGGSYGYTF
.,TRBV3-1/TRBV3-2,.,TRBJ2-3,TGTGCCAGCAGCCAAAATACGGGGAGCACAGATACGCAGTATTTT,CASSQNTGSTDTQYF
.,TRBV4-3,TRBD2,TRBJ2-3,TGCGCCAGCAGCCAAGATCTCCCTAGCGGGGGCCTCGCGACAACCGCAGATACGCAGTATTTT,CASSQDLPSGGLATTADTQYF
.,TRBV7-2,.,TRBJ2-5,TGTGCCAGCAGCTATAGCAGTATCGTCTTCCAAGAGACCCAGTACTTC,CASSYSSIVFQETQYF
.,TRBV7-2,.,TRBJ1-3,TGTGCCAGCCGTTCCGGGGTTGGAAACACCATATATTTT,CASRSGVGNTIYF
once,TRBV3-1/TRBV3-2,.,TRBJ1-1,TGTGCCAGCAGCCAAGACGTCAAGACACGGTCTGAAGCTTTCTTT,CASSQDVKTRSEAFF
.,TRBV5-8,.,TRBJ1-5,TGTGCCAGCAGCCCAAGGGAGGGGTCCAATCAGCCCCAGCATTTT,CASSPREGSNQPQHF
.,TRBV4-3,.,TRBJ2-3,TGCGCCAGCAGTCCTCTAGCGACTAGCACAGATACGCAGTATTTT,CASSPLATSTDTQYF
few,TRBV28,TRBD1,TRBJ2-7,TGTGCCAGCACCGTGGACAGGGGAACCTACGAGCAGTACTTC,CASTVDRGTYEQYF
.,TRBV3-1/TRBV3-2,.,TRBJ1-4,TGTGCCAGCAGCCAAGTGCAGGGGCATGAAAAACTGTTTTTT,CASSQVQGHEKLFF
once,TRBV6-5,.,TRBJ1-2,TGTGCCAGCAGTTTGCGGGAGGATGGCTATGGCTACACCTTC,CASSLREDGYGYTF
few,TRBV7-2,TRBD1,TRBJ1-5,TGTGCCAGCAGCCCCGGGCCGGGACAGGGACCATCGGGGCAGCCCCAGCATTTT,CASSPGPGQGPSGQPQHF
.,TRBV5-1,.,TRBJ1-2,TGCGCCAGCAGCTTAGAGACGGACTTTAACTATGGCTACACCTTC,CASSLETDFNYGYTF
.,TRBV9,TRBD2,TRBJ2-7,TGTGCCAGCAGCGTAGATCTTAGCGGGGGGCGCTACGAGCAGTACTTC,CASSVDLSGGRYEQYF
.,TRBV14,TRBD1,TRBJ2-7,TGTGCCAGCGGTCGACAGGGGGCTGACGAGCAGTACTTC,CASGRQGADEQYF
many,TRBV5-4,TRBD1,TRBJ1-5,TGTGCCAGCAGCATTCCCGACAGGGGGGGCAATCAGCCCCAGCATTTT,CASSIPDRGGNQPQHF
few,TRBV28,.,TRBJ1-5,TGTGCCAGCAGTTTATCAGTGGCCGGCAATCAGCCCCAGCATTTT,CASSLSVAGNQPQHF
.,TRBV24-1,TRBD2,TRBJ2-3,TGTGCCACCAGTGACCCGGGACTAGCGGGGAATACGCAGTATTTT,CATSDPGLAGNTQYF
.,TRBV28,.,TRBJ1-4,TGTGCCAGCAGTTTGCAGCAGGGGCGGGAAAAACTGTTTTTT,CASSLQQGREKLFF
.,TRBV10-3,TRBD1,TRBJ1-4,TGTGCCATCAGTGACCGACAGGGTAATGAAAAACTGTTTTTT,CAISDRQGNEKLFF
once,TRBV7-9,.,TRBJ2-7,TGTGCCAGCAGCCCCCCCACTGGAGGGAAAGGCTCCTACGAGCAGTACTTC,CASSPPTGGKGSYEQYF
.,TRBV5-1,TRBD2,TRBJ2-3,TGCGCCAGCAGCAAACCCTTAGCGGGGGCAGGGGATACGCAGTATTTT,CASSKPLAGAGDTQYF
.,TRBV28,TRBD1,TRBJ1-1,TGTGCCAGCAGTTTAGGACAGGGGATCTCTGAAGCTTTCTTT,CASSLGQGISEAFF
.,TRBV9,TRBD2,TRBJ2-2,TGTGCCAGCAGCCCCTTTTCGGGGGGAAGGACCGGGGAGCTGTTTTTT,CASSPFSGGRTGELFF
.,TRBV7-2,.,TRBJ1-5,TGTGCCAGCAGCTCACAGGCGAATCAGCCCCAGCATTTT,CASSSQANQPQHF
.,TRBV20-1,TRBD1,TRBJ1-1,TGCAGTGCTAGTCTATTCCGGGACAGGGTAACTGAAGCTTTCTTT,CSASLFRDRVTEAFF
.,TRBV6-5,.,TRBJ1-5,TGTGCCGGCATCCAGGGTTATCAGCCCCAGCATTTT,CAGIQGYQPQHF
.,TRBV5-8,TRBD1,TRBJ2-6,TGTGCCAGCAGTCCGGGACAGACCTCTGGGGCCAACGTCCTGACTTTC,CASSPGQTSGANVLTF
.,TRBV27,.,TRBJ2-5,TGTGCCAGCAGTTTAACACAGGGCTTGGAGACCCAGTACTTC,CASSLTQGLETQYF
.,TRBV9,TRBD1,TRBJ1-4,TGTGCCAGCAGCGGAGGGACAGGGTCCCCCGAAAAACTGTTTTTT,CASSGGTGSPEKLFF
.,TRBV19,.,TRBJ2-2,TGTGCCAGTAGTCCCCAACAGGGATCCACCGGGGAGCTGTTTTTT,CASSPQQGSTGELFF
few,TRBV6-5,TRBD1,TRBJ1-5,TGTGCCAGCAGCTTACAGGGGGCGAAGGATCAGCCCCAGCATTTT,CASSLQGAKDQPQHF
.,TRBV7-9,.,TRBJ1-2,TGTGCCAGCAGCACCAGGGTTAACTATGGCTACACCTTC,CASSTRVNYGYTF
.,TRBV18,TRBD1,TRBJ2-7,TGTGCCAGCTCACCGAAAGACAGGGAGATCACCTACGAGCAGTACTTC,CASSPKDREITYEQYF
.,TRBV5-8,TRBD2,TRBJ2-2,TGTGCCACAGCCGCTCGAGCGGGGGGGCCGATCGGGGAGCTGTTTTTT,CATAARAGGPIGELFF
.,TRBV7-2,TRBD1,TRBJ1-4,TGTGCCAGCAGCTTAGGTGGGGGACAGGAAAAACTGTTTTTT,CASSLGGGQEKLFF